These T cell receptor beta chains were read from a single sample in a study of CD8 T cells in ankylosing spondylitis. TCRdb re-derived calls from the 5' RACE reads in MiXCR, one entry per CDR3 protein. The sample has about 200,000 distinct CDR3 sequences; 9.5% to 15% are singletons. The source material was blood, either unsorted or a sorted T cell fraction (not recorded which). The receptors shown here come from a male donor with ankylosing spondylitis or in good health (not recorded which). Each CDR3 is given with its conserved first and last residue. D genes are given only for firm matches. Clone size is not always given. Where it is, it says once, few, many or a class for expanded clones.

D gene: TRBD1
clone size: NA
V gene: TRBV19
J gene: TRBJ1-2
CDR3 DNA: TGTGCCAGTAGTTCCATTGGGACAGCAAACGGCTACACCTTC
CDR3 protein: CASSSIGTANGYTF

D gene: TRBD1
clone size: NA
V gene: TRBV27
J gene: TRBJ2-4
CDR3 DNA: TGTGCCAGCAGTCCCCCGAGGACAGGGGCCAACATTCAGTACTTC
CDR3 protein: CASSPPRTGANIQYF

D gene: TRBD1
clone size: NA
V gene: TRBV4-1
J gene: TRBJ1-4
CDR3 DNA: TGCGCCAGCAGCCGAAGGGGACAGGATCTAACTAATGAAAAACTGTTTTTT
CDR3 protein: CASSRRGQDLTNEKLFF

D gene: NA
clone size: NA
V gene: TRBV7-9
J gene: TRBJ1-2
CDR3 DNA: TGTGCCAGCACCCCCATATATGGCTACACCTTC
CDR3 protein: CASTPIYGYTF

D gene: NA
clone size: NA
V gene: TRBV12-3/TRBV12-4
J gene: TRBJ2-3
CDR3 DNA: TGTGCCAGCAGTTTACTGCCAGGGGGCACAGATACGCAGTATTTT
CDR3 protein: CASSLLPGGTDTQYF

D gene: NA
clone size: once
V gene: TRBV4-1
J gene: TRBJ1-4
CDR3 DNA: TGCGCCAGCAGCCAAGATCCGGGAGATTTTAATGAAAAACTGTTTTTT
CDR3 protein: CASSQDPGDFNEKLFF

D gene: NA
clone size: NA
V gene: TRBV5-6
J gene: TRBJ2-4
CDR3 DNA: TGTGCCAGCAGCCAAGTCAATACCGGGTCCATTGGGTACATTCAGTACTTC
CDR3 protein: CASSQVNTGSIGYIQYF

D gene: NA
clone size: NA
V gene: TRBV5-6
J gene: TRBJ1-5
CDR3 DNA: TGTGCCAGCAAATGGGGGCAGGGGAGAGTGAATCAGCCCCAGCATTTT
CDR3 protein: CASKWGQGRVNQPQHF

D gene: NA
clone size: NA
V gene: TRBV11-2
J gene: TRBJ1-1
CDR3 DNA: TGTGCCAGCAGCGGTATGACCACTGAAGCTTTCTTT
CDR3 protein: CASSGMTTEAFF

D gene: NA
clone size: NA
V gene: TRBV24-1
J gene: TRBJ1-1
CDR3 DNA: TGTGCCACCAGTGATGTAAAGCCTGGAACTGAAGCTTTCTTT
CDR3 protein: CATSDVKPGTEAFF

D gene: NA
clone size: many
V gene: TRBV4-1
J gene: TRBJ2-3
CDR3 DNA: TGCGCCAGCAGTGGCAGCCCCCGGGATTCTGCCGATACGCAGTATTTT
CDR3 protein: CASSGSPRDSADTQYF

D gene: TRBD1
clone size: few
V gene: TRBV12-3/TRBV12-4
J gene: TRBJ1-1
CDR3 DNA: TGTGCCAGCAGTCTCCAAGCCTCAGGGGGCGCGGCTGAAGCTTTCTTT
CDR3 protein: CASSLQASGGAAEAFF

D gene: NA
clone size: NA
V gene: TRBV28
J gene: TRBJ1-5
CDR3 DNA: TGTGCCAGCAGTTTTGGCCAGGTCCTGCCCCAGCATTTT
CDR3 protein: CASSFGQVLPQHF

D gene: NA
clone size: many
V gene: TRBV25-1
J gene: TRBJ1-5
CDR3 DNA: TGTGCCAGCTCCGAGATAGGGGATCAGCCCCAGCATTTT
CDR3 protein: CASSEIGDQPQHF

D gene: TRBD1
clone size: NA
V gene: TRBV29-1
J gene: TRBJ2-7
CDR3 DNA: TGCAGCGTTCTACAGGGGCCCTCCTACGAGCAGTACTTC
CDR3 protein: CSVLQGPSYEQYF

D gene: NA
clone size: NA
V gene: TRBV28
J gene: TRBJ2-3
CDR3 DNA: TGTGCCAGCGGGCTGTCCCGGGATACGCAGTATTTT
CDR3 protein: CASGLSRDTQYF

D gene: NA
clone size: few
V gene: TRBV5-1
J gene: TRBJ2-7
CDR3 DNA: TGCGCCAGCAGCTTGGGGGAGGCCACCTACGAGCAGTACTTC
CDR3 protein: CASSLGEATYEQYF

D gene: NA
clone size: few
V gene: TRBV30
J gene: TRBJ2-7
CDR3 DNA: TGTGCCTGGAGTGTAGACGGGGGCGTCTACGAGCAGTACTTC
CDR3 protein: CAWSVDGGVYEQYF

D gene: NA
clone size: many
V gene: TRBV12-3/TRBV12-4
J gene: TRBJ2-1
CDR3 DNA: TGTGCCAGCAGCCCGTCGGACGGGTCCGCCTTTTCCTACAATGAGCAGTTCTTC
CDR3 protein: CASSPSDGSAFSYNEQFF

D gene: TRBD1
clone size: NA
V gene: TRBV4-1
J gene: TRBJ2-7
CDR3 DNA: TGCGCCAGCAGCCAAAGCTCGCAGGGGGCAAGCGAGCAGTACTTC
CDR3 protein: CASSQSSQGASEQYF

D gene: TRBD2
clone size: few
V gene: TRBV3-1
J gene: TRBJ2-7
CDR3 DNA: TGTGCCTCCTCCCCCCTCGGGAATAGCGGGAGTTGGTACGAGCAGTACTTC
CDR3 protein: CASSPLGNSGSWYEQYF

D gene: TRBD1
clone size: few
V gene: TRBV20-1
J gene: TRBJ2-7
CDR3 DNA: TGCAGTGCTTCCGGGACAGGCCGTAGCTCCTACGAGCAGTACTTC
CDR3 protein: CSASGTGRSSYEQYF

D gene: NA
clone size: few
V gene: TRBV20-1
J gene: TRBJ2-5
CDR3 DNA: TGCAGTGGGGCGGAACAAGAGACCCAGTACTTC
CDR3 protein: CSGAEQETQYF

D gene: NA
clone size: many
V gene: TRBV12-3/TRBV12-4
J gene: TRBJ2-7
CDR3 DNA: TGTGCCAGCAGTTTTGGGACGGAACAGTTTAACGAGCAGTACTTC
CDR3 protein: CASSFGTEQFNEQYF

D gene: TRBD2
clone size: NA
V gene: TRBV13
J gene: TRBJ2-1
CDR3 DNA: TGTGCCAGCAGCTCGACTAGCGGCTCCTACAATGAGCAGTTCTTC
CDR3 protein: CASSSTSGSYNEQFF

D gene: TRBD2
clone size: few
V gene: TRBV10-2
J gene: TRBJ2-7
CDR3 DNA: TGCGCCAGCAGTGAGTCGGTGGGACTAGCGGACTACGAGCAGTACTTC
CDR3 protein: CASSESVGLADYEQYF

D gene: NA
clone size: NA
V gene: TRBV7-9
J gene: TRBJ1-3
CDR3 DNA: TGTGCCAGCAGCCGGGACGGCCCAAGAAACACCATATATTTT
CDR3 protein: CASSRDGPRNTIYF

D gene: TRBD2
clone size: few
V gene: TRBV4-2
J gene: TRBJ2-1
CDR3 DNA: TGTGCCAGCAGCCAAGGGGATAGCGGGGATTACAATGAGCAGTTCTTC
CDR3 protein: CASSQGDSGDYNEQFF

D gene: NA
clone size: NA
V gene: TRBV6-1
J gene: TRBJ2-1
CDR3 DNA: TGTGCCAGCAGGCCCACTAGCTGGGGTGAGCAGTTCTTC
CDR3 protein: CASRPTSWGEQFF

D gene: NA
clone size: few
V gene: TRBV3-1
J gene: TRBJ2-7
CDR3 DNA: TGTGCCAGCAGCCCCTTCAGGTCCCCTAAGCCCCACGAGCAGTACTTC
CDR3 protein: CASSPFRSPKPHEQYF

D gene: TRBD2
clone size: few
V gene: TRBV11-2
J gene: TRBJ2-1
CDR3 DNA: TGTGCCAGCACCTCTATAGGGCGGGAGGTCTACAATGAGCAGTTCTTC
CDR3 protein: CASTSIGREVYNEQFF

D gene: NA
clone size: NA
V gene: TRBV30
J gene: TRBJ2-1
CDR3 DNA: TGTGCCTGGGTGAGGGGGGGCATGGACAATGAGCAGTTCTTC
CDR3 protein: CAWVRGGMDNEQFF

D gene: TRBD2
clone size: NA
V gene: TRBV15
J gene: TRBJ2-7
CDR3 DNA: TGTGCCACCAGCATTGCGACTAGCGGCTACGAGCAGTACTTC
CDR3 protein: CATSIATSGYEQYF

D gene: NA
clone size: many
V gene: TRBV25-1
J gene: TRBJ2-2
CDR3 DNA: TGTGCCAGCAGTGAACTCCATCAGACAGCTGGGGCCGGGGAGCTGTTTTTT
CDR3 protein: CASSELHQTAGAGELFF

D gene: NA
clone size: few
V gene: TRBV27
J gene: TRBJ2-7
CDR3 DNA: TGTGCCAGCAGTTCGGGAGCTTTCTACGAGCAGTACTTC
CDR3 protein: CASSSGAFYEQYF

D gene: TRBD2
clone size: many
V gene: TRBV6-4
J gene: TRBJ2-2
CDR3 DNA: TGTGCCAGCAGAGGGACTAGCGATTCCGGGGAGCTGTTTTTT
CDR3 protein: CASRGTSDSGELFF

D gene: NA
clone size: few
V gene: TRBV7-8
J gene: TRBJ2-7
CDR3 DNA: TGTGCCAGCAGCCCCGTCCTACTCGGACAGCACTACGAGCAGTACTTC
CDR3 protein: CASSPVLLGQHYEQYF

D gene: NA
clone size: many
V gene: TRBV5-1
J gene: TRBJ2-7
CDR3 DNA: TGCGCCAGCAGCCCAGGGGTAGTGGGACTTGTCTACGAGCAGTACTTC
CDR3 protein: CASSPGVVGLVYEQYF

D gene: NA
clone size: NA
V gene: TRBV16
J gene: TRBJ2-7
CDR3 DNA: TGTGCCAGCAGCCGTACGGGCTACGAGCAGTACTTC
CDR3 protein: CASSRTGYEQYF

D gene: NA
clone size: NA
V gene: TRBV7-2
J gene: TRBJ1-6
CDR3 DNA: TGTGCCAGCAGCCAACGGGCGGGGGTGAGGGCACCCCTCCACTTT
CDR3 protein: CASSQRAGVRAPLHF

D gene: NA
clone size: NA
V gene: TRBV7-8
J gene: TRBJ2-7
CDR3 DNA: TGTGCCAGCAGCCCCCAATGGTCCTACGAGCAGTACTTC
CDR3 protein: CASSPQWSYEQYF

D gene: NA
clone size: NA
V gene: TRBV2
J gene: TRBJ1-1
CDR3 DNA: TGTGCCGGCAGTGAAAGGGGGGGAAACACTGAAGCTTTCTTT
CDR3 protein: CAGSERGGNTEAFF

D gene: NA
clone size: NA
V gene: TRBV7-9
J gene: TRBJ2-1
CDR3 DNA: TGTGCCAGCAGCCCAGAGGGCGTGAGCTCCTACAATGAGCAGTTCTTC
CDR3 protein: CASSPEGVSSYNEQFF

D gene: NA
clone size: few
V gene: TRBV10-2
J gene: TRBJ1-1
CDR3 DNA: TGCGCCAGCAGAGCACAGGGAGCATCTTACACTGAAGCTTTCTTT
CDR3 protein: CASRAQGASYTEAFF